The 24 T cell receptor beta chains presented below share a single source sample, sequenced in a study of cytomegalovirus exposure and HLA in healthy donors. Primers: 60 Vbeta forward and 13 Jbeta reverse. Produced via immunoSEQ multiplex PCR; TCRdb's table is partial and in-frame only. The profile shows some 170,000 clones, approximately 78% of them singletons. Sequencing input: PBMCs. Receptors originate from a girl aged 2-10 years in good health and CMV-seropositive.

This chain connects TRBV2 to TRBJ2-4, with unresolved D. There are 14 residues in the CDR3. The V end was cut by 4 bases, the J end by 1 base, with 8 bases between. CDR1 and CDR2 from the germline V gene are SNHLY and FYNNEI. CDR3 in amino acids: CASSGSWAKNIQYF. The CDR3 nucleotides are TGTGCCAGCAGTGGTAGCTGGGCCAAAAACATTCAGTACTTC.

This chain uses TRBV28 with TRBJ2-7; 8 nucleotides align to TRBD2. The CDR3 length is 15 residues. CDR1 and CDR2 (germline): MDHEN, SYDVKM. With 6 bases clipped from V and 5 bases from J, the junction kept 12 bases outside the gene matches. DNA for the CDR3: TGTGCCAGCAGCAACCCCGGGACTAGTGCGCACGAGCAGTACTTC. Translating gives CASSNPGTSAHEQYF.

The J gene is TRBJ1-1, the V gene TRBV15; TRBD1 is a possible D gene (5 bases). Trimming cost V 3 bases and J 1 base, with 9 bases left between them. Germline V lookup: CDR1 LNHNV, CDR2 YYDKDF (reference sequence). This CDR3 is built from 14 residues. As DNA, the CDR3 is TGTGCCACCAGCAGGGGGGGAGGGAACACTGAAGCTTTCTTT. Translated: CATSRGGGNTEAFF.

V usage is TRBV9 and J usage is TRBJ2-3, with D maybe TRBD2 (5 bases). This CDR3 region has 16 residues. V lost 0 bases to trimming and J lost 1 base, with 12 bases between them. The V gene's germline CDR1 is SGDLS and CDR2 YYNGEE. The CDR3 DNA reads as TGTGCCAGCAGCGTAGCTAGGAGCGGTGGCACAGATACGCAGTATTTT. Amino acid sequence: CASSVARSGGTDTQYF.

This clone was counted only a few times. V usage is TRBV7-9 and J usage is TRBJ2-4; D may be TRBD2 (7 bases). The CDR3 has 16 amino acids. The V gene lost 5 bases and the J gene lost 8 bases, with 22 bases spanning the gap. Germline V CDR1 and CDR2: SEHNR, FQNEAQ (reference sequence). The CDR3: CASSLGGGGPQDIQYF. As DNA, the CDR3 is TGTGCCAGCAGCCTAGGTGGGGGGGGGCCCCAGGACATTCAGTACTTC. Full variable domain (missing parts from reference TRBV7-9 and TRBJ2-4): DTGVSQNPRHKITKRGQNVTFRCDPISEHNRLYWYRQTLGQGPEFLTYFQNEAQLEKSRLLSDRFSAERPKGSFSTLEIQRTEQGDSAMYLCASSLGGGGPQDIQYFGAGTRLSVL.

The chain uses TRBV19 and TRBJ1-1; TRBD1 matches 11 bases. CDR3 length equals 17 residues. CDR1 and CDR2 (germline): LNHDA, SQIVND (reference sequence). V was clipped by 5 bases and J by 2 bases; unmatched bases: 10. CDR3 residues: CASSPDRGLLGNTEAFF. The CDR3 region has the DNA TGTGCCAGTAGTCCGGACAGGGGGCTTTTAGGAAACACTGAAGCTTTCTTT.

The V and J genes are TRBV19 and TRBJ2-3, with D possibly matching TRBD1 (5 bases). Germline V lookup: CDR1 LNHDA, CDR2 SQIVND (reference sequence). This CDR3 has 11 residues. The V end lost 7 bases, the J end lost 3 bases, and 5 bases lay between the germline ends. The CDR3 reads CASKGTDTQYF. The CDR3 DNA sequence: TGTGCCAGTAAGGGGACAGATACGCAGTATTTT.

This chain connects TRBV6-4 to TRBJ1-2, with 11 bases that match TRBD1. CDR1 is MRHNA, CDR2 SNTAGT, per germline. CDR3 size: 16 residues. V lost 9 bases, J lost 2 bases, and 11 bases stayed unmatched. CDR3 sequence (DNA): TGTGCCAGGAAACCGGGACAGGGGGTAATAAACTATGGCTACACCTTC. Its protein product is CARKPGQGVINYGYTF.

The chain is built from TRBV19 and TRBJ2-7, with 8 nucleotides matching TRBD2. The CDR3 extends over 14 amino acids. The germline V gene encodes CDR1 LNHDA and CDR2 SQIVND (reference sequence). V gave up 5 bases and J gave up 4 bases; unmatched junction bases: 7. The CDR3 spells CASSARRGGYEQYF. The CDR3 region has the DNA TGTGCCAGTAGTGCGAGACGGGGGGGATACGAGCAGTACTTC.

This chain links TRBV5-1 with TRBJ2-1; 8 nucleotides align to TRBD1. V lost 9 bases to trimming and J lost 3 bases; unmatched junction nucleotides: 11. The CDR3 loop spans 15 amino acids. Looked up from germline, CDR1 is SGHRS and CDR2 is YFSETQ. This chain's CDR3 is CATRPGGSIYNEQFF. The CDR3, as DNA: TGCGCCACGAGGCCAGGGGGCTCAATCTACAATGAGCAGTTCTTC.

This clone was detected only once. V usage is TRBV19 and J usage is TRBJ2-1, with 7 bases aligning to TRBD1. The V and J ends lost 5 bases and 8 bases, in that order; junction bases with no gene match: 3. CDR1 and CDR2 (germline): LNHDA, SQIVND (reference sequence). This CDR3 region has 12 residues. CDR3 in amino acids: CASSFDRDEQFF. The CDR3 nucleotides read TGTGCCAGTAGTTTCGACAGGGATGAGCAGTTCTTC.

The chain combines TRBV16 with TRBJ2-7; 9 bases are a match to TRBD1. Per germline, CDR1 KGHSY and CDR2 FQNENV. The CDR3 extends over 14 amino acids. With V trimmed by 3 bases and J by 5 bases, 5 bases remained unmatched. In DNA, the CDR3 is TGTGCCAGCAGCCAGCGGGACAGGGAGGACGAGCAGTACTTC. This gives the protein CASSQRDREDEQYF.

Here the CDR3 DNA reads TGTGCCAGCGCCCAATCCGGGACTAGCGGGAAGAATGAGCAGTTCTTC. Its protein product is CASAQSGTSGKNEQFF. The chain uses TRBV13 and TRBJ2-1; TRBD2 aligns across 13 bases. The CDR3 sequence is 16 residues long. Per the germline V gene, CDR1 is PRHDT and CDR2 is FYEKMQ (reference sequence). After removal of 8 bases from V and 7 bases from J, the junction contained 11 bases not matched to a gene.

The rearrangement uses TRBV5-6 and TRBJ1-2; D may be TRBD1 (6 bases). This CDR3 has 16 amino acids. V was trimmed by 5 bases and J by 0 bases, leaving 17 bases between them. Germline assignment: CDR1 SGHDT and CDR2 YYEEEE. The chain's CDR3 is CASRLTQGAANYGYTF. The CDR3 region has the DNA TGTGCCAGCAGACTCACACAGGGTGCGGCTAACTATGGCTACACCTTC.

CDR3 in amino acids: CASSEGQGNTIYF. In DNA, the CDR3 is TGTGCCAGCAGCGAAGGACAGGGTAACACCATATATTTT. The chain combines TRBV5-4 with TRBJ1-3; 8 nucleotides match TRBD1. Germline CDR1 and CDR2: SGHNT and YYREEE (reference sequence). The CDR3 consists of 13 residues. After removal of 4 bases from V and 7 bases from J, the junction contained 4 bases not matched to a gene.

This sequence joins TRBV10-2 and TRBJ2-7; possible D gene TRBD1, 7 bases. From germline, CDR1 is WSHSY and CDR2 SAAADI. The CDR3 extends over 11 amino acids. With 6 bases removed from V and 7 bases from J, the gap between germline ends came to 10 bases. DNA of the CDR3: TGCGCCAGCAGGCAGGGGGGAGAGCAGTACTTC. Amino acid sequence: CASRQGGEQYF.

The J gene is TRBJ2-1, the V gene TRBV10-3; TRBD2 agrees at 7 bases. CDR1 and CDR2 (germline): ENHRY, SYGVKD. This CDR3 contains 16 residues. V trimming: 11 bases; J trimming: 7 bases; junction bases outside the gene matches: 20. The DNA of the CDR3 is TGTGCCTCCCGTGGGGGGGACGGACTCGGGTCAAATGAGCAGTTCTTC. It codes for CASRGGDGLGSNEQFF.

The rearrangement uses TRBV25-1 and TRBJ1-2; D perhaps matches TRBD1 (5 bases). V lost 2 bases to trimming and J lost 5 bases, with 9 bases between them. Per the germline V gene, CDR1 is MGHDK and CDR2 is SYGVNS. The CDR3 is 13 residues long. CDR3 bases: TGTGCCAGCAGTGAACGGGGGGTTTATGGCTACACCTTC. Encoded protein: CASSERGVYGYTF.

This chain joins TRBV15 and TRBJ1-5; a possible D gene is TRBD1 (5 bases). The V end was cut by 5 bases, the J end by 1 base, with 9 bases between. CDR1 and CDR2 (germline): LNHNV, YYDKDF (reference sequence). The CDR3 is 14 residues long. DNA for the CDR3: TGTGCCACCAGCTCGGACATGAGCAATCAGCCCCAGCATTTT. It codes for CATSSDMSNQPQHF.

V and J are TRBV11-2 and TRBJ2-7; TRBD2 aligns across 7 bases. Losses at the gene ends were 4 bases for V and 5 bases for J; bases not matched to a gene: 8. Germline V gene lookup returns CDR1 SGHAT and CDR2 FQNNGV. The CDR3 consists of 14 residues. The CDR3 here is CASSSVSGFHEQYF. CDR3 DNA: TGTGCCAGCAGCTCAGTTAGCGGGTTCCACGAGCAGTACTTC.

This rearrangement joins TRBV28 to TRBJ2-3; TRBD1 might be the D (5 bases). The CDR3 runs 14 residues. Trimming stripped 2 bases from V and 7 bases from J, with 13 bases between. Germline V gene lookup returns CDR1 MDHEN and CDR2 SYDVKM. The CDR3 sequence is CASSLQGLWNTQYF. The CDR3 DNA reads as TGTGCCAGCAGTTTACAGGGTCTTTGGAATACGCAGTATTTT. The whole variable domain, remainder taken from reference TRBV28 and TRBJ2-3, is DVKVTQSSRYLVKRTGEKVFLECVQDMDHENMFWYRQDPGLGLRLIYFSYDVKMKEKGDIPEGYSVSREKKERFSLILESASTNQTSMYLCASSLQGLWNTQYFGPGTRLTVL.

This clone was counted between two and nine times. This rearrangement joins TRBV5-8 to TRBJ2-1, with 10 bases identical to TRBD2. The ends lost 0 bases at V and 2 bases at J; junction bases unmatched: 8. The CDR3 sequence is 18 residues long. The germline CDR1 and CDR2 sequences are SGHTS and YDEGEE. The CDR3: CASSLVWSSGRAYNEQFF. The CDR3 DNA is TGTGCCAGCAGCTTGGTATGGTCGAGCGGGAGGGCCTACAATGAGCAGTTCTTC. The entire variable domain, with the rest obtained from reference TRBV5-8 and TRBJ2-1, is as follows: EAGVTQSPTHLIKTRGQQATLRCSPISGHTSVYWYQQALGLGLQFLLWYDEGEERNRGNFPPRFSGRQFPNYSSELNVNALELEDSALYLCASSLVWSSGRAYNEQFFGPGTRLTVL.

This clone was seen once. The chain couples TRBV5-1 to TRBJ2-5; TRBD2 matches at 12 bases. Germline CDR1 SGHRS, CDR2 YFSETQ. The CDR3 has 16 amino acids. J was trimmed by 2 bases and V by 1 base; bases with no gene match: 3. In DNA, the CDR3 is TGCGCCAGCAGCTTGATTCTAGCGGGAGGGCAAGAGACCCAGTACTTC. The encoded protein is CASSLILAGGQETQYF.

The chain uses TRBV6-4 and TRBJ2-2; a possible D gene is TRBD2 (6 bases). V lost 2 bases to trimming and J lost 2 bases, with 12 bases between them. CDR1 MRHNA and CDR2 SNTAGT come from the germline V gene. This CDR3 contains 16 residues. The CDR3 spells CASSDNTGLNTGELFF. The CDR3 coding sequence is TGTGCCAGCAGTGACAACACGGGACTCAACACCGGGGAGCTGTTTTTT.